This T cell receptor beta chain was documented in a study of cytomegalovirus exposure and HLA in healthy donors. Study outcomes and limitations: The authors listed approximately 150 TCR beta chains as cytomegalovirus-associated.

Only in-frame clones appear in the TCRdb table, and some are missing; sequencing was by immunoSEQ multiplex PCR. In the table there are some 150,000 clones, roughly 89% of which are singletons. Notes on this clone: Its antigen is currently unknown.

V lost 6 bases, J lost 2 bases, and 3 bases stayed unmatched. CDR1 is WSHSY and CDR2 is SAAADI in the germline V gene. The CDR3 length is 15 residues. The chain combines TRBV10-2 with TRBJ1-5; 11 bases agree with TRBD1. What was sequenced was PBMCs. The origin of this receptor is a young woman in good health and CMV-seronegative. The CDR3 DNA is TGCGCCAGCAGAGGACAGGGGGCGGGCAATCAGCCCCAGCATTTT. Translation gives CASRGQGAGNQPQHF.